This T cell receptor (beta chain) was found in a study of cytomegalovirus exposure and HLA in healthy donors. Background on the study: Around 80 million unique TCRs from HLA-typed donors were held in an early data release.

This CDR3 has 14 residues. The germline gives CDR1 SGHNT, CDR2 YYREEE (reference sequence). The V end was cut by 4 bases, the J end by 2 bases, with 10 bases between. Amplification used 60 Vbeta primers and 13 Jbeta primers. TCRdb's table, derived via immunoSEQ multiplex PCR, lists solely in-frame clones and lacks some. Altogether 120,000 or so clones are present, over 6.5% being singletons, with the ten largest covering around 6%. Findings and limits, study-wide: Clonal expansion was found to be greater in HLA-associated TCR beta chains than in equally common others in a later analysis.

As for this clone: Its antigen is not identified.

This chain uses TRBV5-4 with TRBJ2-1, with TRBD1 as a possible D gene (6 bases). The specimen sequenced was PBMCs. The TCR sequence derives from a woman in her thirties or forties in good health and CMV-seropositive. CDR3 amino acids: CASSGGQTYNEQFF. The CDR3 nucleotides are TGTGCCAGCAGCGGAGGACAGACCTACAATGAGCAGTTCTTC.